The 6 T cell receptor beta chains below come from one sample, sequenced in a study of OX40 agonist ivuxolimab in advanced cancers. Profiling relied on immunoSEQ multiplex PCR, and the TCRdb table lists in-frame clones only, not all of them. The sample lists under 15,000 clones; roughly 71% were seen once. The sequencing used CD4+ or CD8+ T cells sorted from blood, collected in a trial of the OX40 agonist ivuxolimab. Source of these receptors: an adult with an advanced solid tumor such as melanoma, head and neck, liver or kidney cancer.

The V gene is TRBV28, the J gene TRBJ2-7; D is possibly TRBD1 or TRBD2 (6 bases each). Germline CDR1 reads MDHEN; CDR2 reads SYDVKM. This CDR3 is built from 13 residues. V gave up 2 bases and J gave up 4 bases, with 9 bases separating them. The CDR3 DNA is TGTGCCAGCAGTTTAATAGGGGGGTACGAGCAGTACTTC. This sequence encodes CASSLIGGYEQYF.

The chain combines TRBV7-8 with TRBJ2-1, with D hard to call. The CDR3 covers 11 residues. The germline gives CDR1 SGHVS, CDR2 FQNEAQ. Trimming removed 5 bases from V and 7 bases from J, with 6 bases in between. CDR3 sequence: CASSPGNEQFF. The DNA of the CDR3 is TGTGCCAGCAGCCCGGGTAATGAGCAGTTCTTC.

The rearrangement joins TRBV28 to TRBJ2-7; 10 bases are a match to TRBD1. The germline V gene has CDR1 MDHEN and CDR2 SYDVKM. Trimming took 6 bases from V and 4 from J; bases not matched to a gene: 6. The length of the CDR3 is 14 residues. The CDR3 sequence is CASSRGQGWYEQYF. The DNA of the CDR3 is TGTGCCAGCAGCCGGGGACAGGGGTGGTACGAGCAGTACTTC.

This chain uses TRBV6-5 with TRBJ1-1; D is undetermined. Per germline, CDR1 MNHEY and CDR2 SVGAGI. This CDR3 contains 13 residues. V was cut by 6 bases and J by 1 base, with 9 bases left in between. CDR3 protein: CASRLLENTEAFF. The CDR3 nucleotides read TGTGCCAGCAGGTTATTAGAGAACACTGAAGCTTTCTTT.

This rearrangement joins TRBV6-5 to TRBJ1-4; a weak D match, TRBD1 (5 bases). The CDR3 contains 13 residues. V was pared by 6 bases and J by 0 bases, with 5 bases between. Germline CDR1 MNHEY, CDR2 SVGAGI. This CDR3 reads CASRGATNEKLFF. The CDR3 nucleotides are TGTGCCAGCAGGGGGGCAACTAATGAAAAACTGTTTTTT.

The V gene is TRBV28, the J gene TRBJ2-1; D unresolved. Trimming pared 10 bases from V and 3 bases from J, leaving 13 bases between. CDR3 length: 13 residues. Germline CDR1 and CDR2: MDHEN and SYDVKM. The CDR3 is CATLGSYYNEQFF. CDR3 nucleotide sequence: TGTGCCACCCTGGGGTCCTACTACAATGAGCAGTTCTTC.